This paragraph covers one TCR beta chain sequence. Its target is not known. Authors of the study amplified TCR beta CDR3 regions from RNA transcripts. First-round RT-PCR with HTBI primers amplified the TCR CDR3 region. Each CDR3 protein is one row after TCRdb ran MiXCR on the multiplex PCR reads. The data contain some 600,000 distinct CDR3 sequences, about 15% of them singletons. The blood sample was taken at first hyperthyroidism diagnosis, before any ophthalmopathy symptoms. The length of the CDR3 is 14 residues. CDR1 and CDR2 (germline): MDHEN, SYDVKM. Trimming left V 5 bases short and J 2 bases short, with 12 bases between. This specimen comes from a study of T cells in Graves' hyperthyroidism and ophthalmopathy. Turning to the study itself: Peripheral blood was acquired at first diagnosis, ahead of any therapy whatsoever.

Notes on the study in general: Blood samples included most of the expanded thyroid clonotypes exceeding 0.001. Ophthalmopathy was model-predicted a median approximately 6.4 months pre-onset.

The TCR originated in a young woman with Graves' hyperthyroidism that later progressed to Graves' ophthalmopathy. What was sequenced was blood. J is TRBJ2-5 and V is TRBV28; tentatively, D is TRBD2 (5 bases). The CDR3 loop is CASSPRTLQETQYF. The CDR3 nucleotides are TGTGCCAGCAGTCCCCGGACTTTGCAAGAGACCCAGTACTTC.